The present entry profiles one T cell receptor beta chain with its context. Peripheral blood samples of roughly 9.8 milliliters were drawn from each donor. These data belong to a study of blood T cells in healthy people across ages. The CDR3 spans 17 residues. V was pared by 7 bases and J by 2 bases, with 15 bases of the junction left unmatched. Germline V gene lookup returns CDR1 MNHEY and CDR2 SMNVEV (reference sequence). The use of a sample-barcoded 5' primer and a J-beta primer mix characterized a second PCR of 7 to 11 cycles. Via MiXCR, TCRdb re-called the 5' RACE reads, giving one row per CDR3 protein. There are approximately 780,000 distinct CDR3 sequences in the sample; roughly 26% occur only once, and 3% lies in the top ten. The same data also contributed to another study, on T cells of mothers and their children.

The clonotype originates from a boy aged 5 to 17 in good health. The chain employs TRBV27 and TRBJ2-3, with 7 positions matching TRBD2. Sequenced sample: blood. This CDR3 reads CASTYGGRGSTTDTQYF. In nucleotides, the CDR3 is TGTGCCAGCACCTACGGAGGGCGGGGGTCCACCACAGATACGCAGTATTTT.